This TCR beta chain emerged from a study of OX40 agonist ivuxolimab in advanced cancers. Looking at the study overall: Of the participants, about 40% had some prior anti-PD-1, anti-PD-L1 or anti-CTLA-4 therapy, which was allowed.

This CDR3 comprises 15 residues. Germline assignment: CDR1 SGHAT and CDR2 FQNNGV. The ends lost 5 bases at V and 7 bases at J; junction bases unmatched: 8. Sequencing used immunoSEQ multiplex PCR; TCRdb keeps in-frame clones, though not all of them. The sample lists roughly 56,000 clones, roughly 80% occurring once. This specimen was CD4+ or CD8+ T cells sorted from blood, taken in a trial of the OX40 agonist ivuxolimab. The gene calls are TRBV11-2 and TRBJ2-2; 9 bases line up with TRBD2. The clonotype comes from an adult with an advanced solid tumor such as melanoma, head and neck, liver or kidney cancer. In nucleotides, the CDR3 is TGTGCCAGCAGCCCCGGGCGGGGGGGCCGCGGGGAGCTGTTTTTT. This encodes CASSPGRGGRGELFF.